Presented here are 13 T cell receptor beta chains from one specimen sequenced in a study of cytomegalovirus exposure and HLA in healthy donors. PCR primers comprised 60 Vbeta and 13 Jbeta primers. The protocol was immunoSEQ multiplex PCR, while the TCRdb copy is restricted to in-frame clones and leaves out a portion. The sample gives 120,000 to 150,000 clones, over 75% of which show up once; less than 2% is in the top ten. Sequencing was carried out using PBMCs. These receptors were collected from a woman aged 25 to 39 in good health and CMV-seronegative.

J is TRBJ2-5 and V is TRBV4-1, with a possible D match to TRBD1 (5 bases). This CDR3 has 13 residues. V gave up 7 bases and J gave up 1 base, with 10 bases separating them. The germline gives CDR1 MGHRA, CDR2 YSYEKL. This CDR3 reads CASTGLSQETQYF. Written as DNA, the CDR3 is TGCGCCAGCACAGGGTTGAGCCAAGAGACCCAGTACTTC.

In this sample, this clone turned up a few times. J is TRBJ2-7 and V is TRBV2; 9 bases map to TRBD1. Germline V CDR1 and CDR2: SNHLY, FYNNEI. The CDR3 has 15 amino acids. V was clipped by 4 bases and J by 2 bases; unmatched bases: 6. The DNA of the CDR3 is TGTGCCAGCAGTGGAAAGGGACAGGGACCCTACGAGCAGTACTTC. Protein: CASSGKGQGPYEQYF.

The chain carries TRBV6-5 and TRBJ1-2; 10 bases map to TRBD1. The CDR3 loop spans 14 amino acids. V shed 2 bases and J 4 bases; nucleotides not matched to a gene: 1. Germline-derived CDR1 and CDR2 are MNHEY and SVGAGI. In DNA form, the CDR3 reads TGTGCCAGCAGTTACGACAGGGGGCCCTATGGCTACACCTTC. Translated: CASSYDRGPYGYTF.

This chain uses TRBV6-5 with TRBJ2-2; tentatively, D is TRBD1 (5 bases). The germline V and J ends were trimmed by 5 bases and 7 bases, with 8 bases remaining between them. Germline V gene sequence: CDR1 MNHEY, CDR2 SVGAGI. This CDR3 contains 12 residues. The CDR3 coding sequence is TGTGCCAGCAGTCCCAGGGTCGGGGAGCTGTTTTTT. Translated, it gives CASSPRVGELFF.

This chain connects TRBV6-9 to TRBJ1-5, with TRBD1 matching over 9 bases. V lost 10 bases, J lost 5 bases, and 6 bases stayed unmatched. This CDR3 has 13 residues. The germline V gene has CDR1 MNHGY and CDR2 SVAAGI. The CDR3 DNA is TGTGCCACCCGAGACAGGGGGGATCAGCCCCAGCATTTT. Encoded protein: CATRDRGDQPQHF.

Only a few counts were recorded for this clone. The chain uses TRBV4-1 and TRBJ1-1; D is possibly TRBD1 (6 bases). The CDR3 is made up of 17 amino acids. Trimming took 1 base from V and 0 from J, leaving 15 bases between them. Germline CDR1 is MGHRA and CDR2 is YSYEKL. The CDR3 DNA follows: TGCGCCAGCAGCCAAGGAGGCAGGGGCTGGTTGAACACTGAAGCTTTCTTT. The encoded protein is CASSQGGRGWLNTEAFF.

The chain has TRBV7-2 and TRBJ1-1, with D tentatively TRBD1 (6 bases). The CDR3 is 17 residues long. V was cut by 2 bases and J by 6 bases, with 22 bases left in between. Germline lookup yields CDR1 SGHTA and CDR2 FQGNSA. The CDR3 nucleotides are TGTGCCAGCAGCTTAATGGCCCTTGGGGTAACAGGGCCTGAAGCTTTCTTT. Residues: CASSLMALGVTGPEAFF.

The rearrangement joins TRBV2 to TRBJ2-7; 9 bases agree with TRBD1. CDR1 is SNHLY, CDR2 FYNNEI, per germline. The CDR3 consists of 15 residues. V gave up 3 bases and J gave up 3 bases; unmatched junction bases: 6. CDR3: CASSELGQGSYEQYF. In nucleotides, the CDR3 is TGTGCCAGCAGTGAGCTCGGACAGGGGAGCTACGAGCAGTACTTC.

The V gene is TRBV6-4, the J gene TRBJ2-7; 7 bases are a match to TRBD1. The CDR3 is 12 amino acids. V was pared by 6 bases and J by 3 bases, with 2 bases of the junction left unmatched. Looked up from germline, CDR1 is MRHNA and CDR2 is SNTAGT. The CDR3 region is CASSGDSYEQYF. The DNA for the CDR3 is TGTGCCAGCAGCGGGGACAGCTACGAGCAGTACTTC.

This clone was seen a single time. The CDR3 sequence: CASSDRGPESPLHF. CDR3 nucleotides: TGTGCCAGCTCAGACAGGGGGCCTGAATCACCCCTCCACTTT. The gene calls are TRBV18 and TRBJ1-6; 10 bases agree with TRBD1. This CDR3 has 14 residues. J was trimmed by 10 bases and V by 5 bases; bases with no gene match: 5. The germline V gene encodes CDR1 KGHSH and CDR2 LQKENI.

The chain carries TRBV6-5 and TRBJ2-7; D is uncertain. The V gene's germline CDR1 is MNHEY and CDR2 SVGAGI. This CDR3 is 13 amino acids long. The ends were cut back, 5 bases at V and 1 base at J, with 9 bases in the middle. CDR3 in DNA: TGTGCCAGCAGTCAACTAAGGTCCTACGAGCAGTACTTC. It codes for CASSQLRSYEQYF.

For this clone: A junction end diverges from the germline sequence, so it may reflect a read error. This sequence joins TRBV5-4 and TRBJ2-3; 15 nucleotides align to TRBD2. The CDR3 runs to 16 residues. The germline CDR1 and CDR2 sequences are SGHNT and YYREEE (reference sequence). The CDR3 DNA reads as TGTGCCAGCAGTTTGGGACTAGCGGGGGGCGCAGATACGCAGTATTTT. Protein product: CASSLGLAGGADTQYF.

V gene TRBV18 combines with J gene TRBJ2-7; D unresolved. Germline CDR1 reads KGHSH; CDR2 reads LQKENI. Trimming stripped 3 bases from V and 4 bases from J, with 13 bases between. The CDR3 is 14 amino acids. In DNA form, the CDR3 reads TGTGCCAGCTCACCGACTTTAGACCATTACGAGCAGTACTTC. It specifies CASSPTLDHYEQYF.